Detailed here is one T cell receptor beta chain. This clonotype was recorded once. No antigen is known for it. A clone one base away is much larger, so this may be a read error. This entry belongs to a study of naive and memory T cell subsets (dated by TCRdb to 2016 to 2017). Regarding the complete study: Sorted naive and memory T cell subsets from peripheral blood were analyzed in the study using a UMI-based, open-source pipeline for TCR alpha and beta sequencing. IgG serology results and the functional CMV T cell responses were in complete agreement. RNA was DNase-treated and reverse transcribed with TCR constant-region primers, mostly using SuperScript III.

Broad study findings and their caveats: Once error correction was done, more than 90% of naive TCR sequences showed up just once, which made the naive abundance distributions much steeper than those of the memory subsets. The abundance of TCRs followed a power law with an exponent that differed between naive and memory subsets yet stayed consistent across the three individuals. Single alpha or beta chain sequences, rather than paired alpha/beta receptors, were used to define clonotypes. RNA-based TCR counts may be influenced by expression changes linked to T cell activation and differentiation. The repertoire findings for the naive and memory subsets could not be validated, as no ground truth was available. In both CD4 and CD8 cells, going from naive through CM, EM and EMRA, the Gini index went up while Shannon and inverse Simpson diversity went down.

Library prep was done by UMI-ligation and nested PCR. An equimolar mix of two oligonucleotides covering both TRBC1 and TRBC2 was used as the beta constant-region primer. T4 RNA ligase 1 ligated a single-stranded oligonucleotide carrying the SP2 primer and a 12-nucleotide UMI to the cDNA 3' end. The ligated cDNA went through four rounds of PCR with nested alpha and beta constant-region primers together with the SP2 primer. Incubation of the ligation reaction was carried out at 16 degrees C for about 20-25 hours. PCR2 was typically performed as a SYBR Green qPCR and was stopped at a predetermined threshold so that over-amplification was prevented. Agencourt AMPure XP magnetic beads were used for all purifications after the first. Libraries were quantified by Qubit and checked on a TapeStation, where a main peak was expected near 650 bp. Pooled libraries were sequenced on an Illumina MiSeq using v2 2x251 paired-end kits, and typically roughly 0.85-2.3 million reads were obtained per sample. Libraries were pooled at about 4 nM per sample, and roughly 4.5-7.5% PhiX was added to improve cluster recognition. The authors' pipeline ran thus. V and J genes were assigned to Demultiplexor-processed FASTQ reads by Decombinator through tag matching, with a single base-pair mismatch being allowed. Collapsinator relied on UMIs to fix sequencing errors as well as frequency errors caused by PCR heterogeneity. TCRs were translated and CDR3s were extracted from the conserved cysteine to the FGXG phenylalanine by CDR3Translator, with non-productive sequences being flagged. Repertoires were subsampled to equal numbers of UMI-defined TCRs before Gini, Shannon entropy and inverse Simpson indices were calculated. Power-law fits to clonotype abundance distributions were performed by maximum likelihood within the linear range. When run on a single naive CD8 sample, MIGEC and the pipeline yielded similar UMI counts, similar unique TCR numbers and similar clonal distributions. A set of some 7,600 CMV-associated CDR3 sequences, compiled from VDJdb and a published dataset, was used to search the repertoires. TCRdb itself trimmed the public reads at Q25 with fastp, ran MiXCR and retained productive beta chains. Rows with one shared CDR3 protein collapse into an entry with the most common genes and DNA. For this entry, the V and J calls and clone size follow TCRdb and not the study's own pipeline. The sample table records approximately 85,000 distinct CDR3 sequences; 5.5% to 8.5% of these occur just once. More than 1.5% of the sample belongs to the ten largest clones.

Separate amplification of TCR alpha and beta chain libraries was performed from the second PCR step onward. To determine each donor's CMV status, fresh PBMCs were stimulated overnight with CMV viral lysate, and IFNgamma production from CD4+ T cells was then assessed. CD4 T cells were positively selected with Miltenyi beads, followed by positive selection of CD8 T cells from the CD4-negative fraction. Cells stained for CD3, CD4, CD8, CD45RA, CD27 and a live/dead dye were sorted on a BD Aria II into four subsets by CD45RA and CD27. Blood came from three healthy volunteers, each fractionated into CD4 and CD8 T cells and then into four differentiation subsets. Around 0.11 L of peripheral blood was collected from each donor, and PBMC were isolated from the blood using Ficoll-Paque PLUS density-gradient centrifugation. Sorted cells were lysed in RLT buffer, and RNA was extracted with a Qiagen RNeasy kit and stored at -80°C.

CDR1 SGHTA and CDR2 FQGNSA are derived from the germline V gene. The cysteine opens and the phenylalanine closes a CDR3 of 16 amino acids. Kept here is only the CDR3 DNA, which spans 48 bases and is read in frame from base 1. The germline V and J ends show losses of 7 bases and 8 bases respectively, and no gene match explains 16 bases of the junction. Sequenced input: central memory CD4+ T cells from blood. Read against the paper, the sample's cell subset or site label means: central memory, CD45RA- CD27+. The origin of this receptor is a human donor in good health. This receptor chain uses TRBV7-2 and TRBJ2-1; 8 junctional bases match TRBD1. The DNA sequence is as follows: TGTGCCAGCAATCGTTGGGGCAGGGGGCACATGGATGAGCAGTTCTTC. Translation gives CASNRWGRGHMDEQFF.